This T cell receptor (beta chain) was sequenced during a study of shared clonotypes between healthy human individuals (dated by TCRdb to about 2020). Some background on the complete study: Three men and a couple of women, aged 18 to 49 years, made up the cohort. To increase sequencing depth and limit assay-specific biases, TCR repertoire library preparation and sequencing were carried out by different laboratories using diverse techniques. The study deeply sequenced blood TCR repertoires of five healthy adults to estimate repertoire size and the extent of clonotype sharing between individuals. Per donor, leukapheresis produced somewhere between about 0.9 and 9.5 billion PBMCs. For each donor, CD4 naive and CD4 memory were each given three plates, CD8 naive was given two plates, and CD8 memory was given one plate.

Worth noting for this clone: Its antigen is still unknown. Per-nucleotide qualities are absent, and no much larger clonotype sits a single base away.

Donors were healthy HIV-negative adults with no recently reported acute infections or vaccinations. Every donor was a Caucasian adult residing in Nashville, Tennessee, USA. The CD8 memory samples were a combination of magnetically selected CD45RO+ cells and CCR7-negative CD45RA+ effector memory (TemRA) cells. Blood was obtained by leukapheresis, after which PBMCs were separated by Ficoll-Histopaque density gradient centrifugation and cryopreserved in liquid nitrogen vapor phase. Analytical flow cytometry was used to check the purity and quantity of each magnetically sorted T cell population. Each sorted fraction had its genomic DNA isolated and then quantified by UV absorbance on a Nanodrop 2000c. Using the deep immunoSEQ assay, TCR CDR3 regions were amplified from genomic DNA by multiplex PCR. Genomic DNA extracted from each cell subset was distributed evenly over all wells of several immunoSEQ 96-well plates, and each plate served as one replicate. For sorted subsets, each replicate PCR was loaded with about 200 ng genomic DNA, equivalent to about 30,000 T cell genomes. The purified libraries were quantified using a Qubit 3.0 fluorometer, sized with a Bioanalyzer 2100, and then quantified again using the KAPA Library Quantification kit. A separate single-read 150-cycle Illumina NextSeq 550 flow cell was used to sequence each immunoSEQ 96-well plate. The authors' analysis ran thus. The immunoSEQ output contained only junctional sequences without quality scores, so filtering could not match that applied to full-length reads. To assign V/J genes and CDR3, sequences were annotated using PyIR, a Python wrapper for IgBLAST v1.9, with IMGT germline references. Reads were filtered out if the reads had weak V/J assignments (E-value above 1e-6), no CDR3, stop codons, out-of-frame junctions, or ambiguous translated residues. V3J clonotypes were defined by identical inferred V gene, J gene, and CDR3 amino acid sequence. The percentage overlap between two repertoires was calculated by dividing the number of shared unique clonotypes by the size of the smaller repertoire. RTK rarefaction, the Chao1 estimator, and Recon v2.1 estimates of unobserved clonotypes were used to assess repertoire richness. Generation probabilities for all TCRbeta clonotypes obtained by the gDNA method from a handful of donors were computed using OLGA. Here the immuneACCESS table is served through TCRdb, limited to in-frame sequences with V and J called. Missing clones are a known gap in these copies; in checked studies unresolved V genes cover under half, and the rest lacks a known reason. V and J calls and clone size are those listed in that table; D and trimming were worked out from the DNA. The sample table lists around 99,000 clones, 68% of them with a count of one. Roughly 50% of the sample goes to the ten largest clones.

Relative to germline, V is 6 bases shorter and J is 5 bases shorter, with 16 bases between their ends. The germline V gene yields SGHDN for CDR1 and FVKESK for CDR2. The CDR3 runs 14 residues from the cysteine to the phenylalanine. This entry keeps only the CDR3 DNA: 42 bases, framed from base 1. Study-level results and caveats: Because the study included only a small number of donors, the genetic and exposure-history diversity represented was limited. Even with the large sequencing depth, rarefaction of the sorted-subset datasets indicated that sequencing was incomplete. When a few donors were compared, the shared fraction of clonotypes was about 5% for naive CD4, less than 4% for naive CD8, 2% to 2.5% for memory CD4, and around 0.37% for memory CD8. Naive subsets generally had larger estimated clonotype richness than memory subsets. Based on pairwise subsampling, the degree of clonotype sharing among donors was expected to be affected by sequencing depth. Compared with non-shared clonotypes, the clonotypes found in all four sorted-subset donors had higher generation probabilities. Sampling was limited to blood, and TCR repertoires in tissue likely differ from TCR repertoires in blood.

This chain joins TRBV14 to TRBJ2-5; possibly the D gene is TRBD2, per 7 matching bases. What was sequenced was memory CD8+ T cells sorted from blood. This sample's cell subset or site label indicates: CD45RO+ cells pooled with CCR7-negative TemRA cells. This receptor was identified in a man aged 30-40 years in good health. The CDR3 is CASSFGGGAETQYF. The DNA is as follows: TGTGCCAGCAGTTTCGGCGGGGGCGCGGAGACCCAGTACTTC.